These T cell receptor beta chains were read from a single sample in a study of control samples from healthy donors and cancer patients. Clones were read by immunoSEQ multiplex PCR, and TCRdb kept only the in-frame ones, dropping some. Seen here are roughly 150,000 clones, 80% to 90% observed once, and the top ten hold about 1.8%. The sample comprised blood. The origin of the receptors is a man between 18 and 35 years old in good health. CDR3s include the opening cysteine and the closing phenylalanine or tryptophan. The D gene is left open where the match is weak. Only part of the rows carry a size: once, few, many, or a class if the clone is expanded.

j_gene: TRBJ1-2
abundance: NA
d_gene: NA
v_gene: TRBV28
CDR3aa: CASSSAAGWGGYTF
CDR3nt: TGTGCCAGCAGTTCGGCCGCAGGGTGGGGTGGCTACACCTTC

j_gene: TRBJ1-1
abundance: NA
d_gene: NA
v_gene: TRBV29-1
CDR3aa: CSTLGGAGRSEAFF
CDR3nt: TGCAGCACATTGGGGGGGGCGGGTCGCTCTGAAGCTTTCTTT

j_gene: TRBJ2-7
abundance: NA
d_gene: NA
v_gene: TRBV29-1
CDR3aa: CSAELAGVSYEQYF
CDR3nt: TGCAGCGCTGAACTAGCAGGGGTCTCCTACGAGCAGTACTTC

j_gene: TRBJ2-5
abundance: NA
d_gene: TRBD1
v_gene: TRBV6-6
CDR3aa: CASSYRTGQRETQYF
CDR3nt: TGTGCCAGCAGTTACCGGACGGGACAGAGGGAGACCCAGTACTTC

j_gene: TRBJ2-5
abundance: NA
d_gene: TRBD2
v_gene: TRBV5-1
CDR3aa: CASSLLRRERGAQETQYF
CDR3nt: TGCGCCAGCAGCTTACTTAGGCGGGAGCGGGGGGCCCAAGAGACCCAGTACTTC

j_gene: TRBJ1-4
abundance: NA
d_gene: TRBD1
v_gene: TRBV5-1
CDR3aa: CASSLGAGGIATNEKLFF
CDR3nt: TGCGCCAGCAGCTTGGGGGCAGGGGGAATTGCAACTAATGAAAAACTGTTTTTT

j_gene: TRBJ1-2
abundance: NA
d_gene: NA
v_gene: TRBV28
CDR3aa: CASSLIKSNYGYTF
CDR3nt: TGTGCCAGCAGTTTAATCAAAAGCAACTATGGCTACACCTTC

j_gene: TRBJ2-7
abundance: NA
d_gene: TRBD1
v_gene: TRBV4-3
CDR3aa: CASSQDGQGDPYEQYF
CDR3nt: TGCGCCAGCAGCCAAGACGGACAGGGGGACCCCTACGAGCAGTACTTC

j_gene: TRBJ1-3
abundance: NA
d_gene: NA
v_gene: TRBV23-1
CDR3aa: CASSPEPGPGRSNTIYF
CDR3nt: TGCGCCAGCAGCCCCGAACCGGGCCCGGGGCGATCGAACACCATATATTTT

j_gene: TRBJ2-3
abundance: few
d_gene: NA
v_gene: TRBV9
CDR3aa: CASSVEPQGDTQYF
CDR3nt: TGTGCCAGCAGCGTAGAGCCGCAGGGAGATACGCAGTATTTT

j_gene: TRBJ2-3
abundance: NA
d_gene: NA
v_gene: TRBV4-1
CDR3aa: CASSQAGLGTDTQYF
CDR3nt: TGCGCCAGCAGCCAAGCGGGGCTCGGCACAGATACGCAGTATTTT

j_gene: TRBJ2-4
abundance: NA
d_gene: NA
v_gene: TRBV6-2/TRBV6-3
CDR3aa: CASSYVREAKNIQYF
CDR3nt: TGTGCCAGCAGTTACGTCCGGGAAGCCAAAAACATTCAGTACTTC

j_gene: TRBJ1-2
abundance: NA
d_gene: TRBD1
v_gene: TRBV28
CDR3aa: CASSGTDFSYGYTF
CDR3nt: TGTGCCAGCTCCGGGACAGACTTTAGCTATGGCTACACCTTC

j_gene: TRBJ2-3
abundance: NA
d_gene: TRBD2
v_gene: TRBV7-3
CDR3aa: CASSWGLADTDTQYF
CDR3nt: TGTGCCAGCAGCTGGGGACTAGCGGACACAGATACGCAGTATTTT

j_gene: TRBJ2-7
abundance: once
d_gene: TRBD1
v_gene: TRBV28
CDR3aa: CASSHGGDRVDEQYF
CDR3nt: TGTGCCAGCAGTCACGGTGGGGACAGGGTCGACGAGCAGTACTTC

j_gene: TRBJ1-2
abundance: NA
d_gene: NA
v_gene: TRBV7-6
CDR3aa: CASSPTAGAGSYGYTF
CDR3nt: TGTGCCAGCAGCCCCACGGCAGGGGCGGGATCCTATGGCTACACCTTC

j_gene: TRBJ2-1
abundance: NA
d_gene: TRBD1
v_gene: TRBV28
CDR3aa: CASSLYRTGGRGEQFF
CDR3nt: TGTGCCAGCAGTTTATATCGGACAGGGGGGCGTGGTGAGCAGTTCTTC

j_gene: TRBJ2-7
abundance: once
d_gene: NA
v_gene: TRBV9
CDR3aa: CASSVDYSSYEQYF
CDR3nt: TGTGCCAGCAGCGTAGACTACAGCTCCTACGAGCAGTACTTC

j_gene: TRBJ1-5
abundance: NA
d_gene: NA
v_gene: TRBV2
CDR3aa: CASRWEGNSNQPQHF
CDR3nt: TGTGCCAGTCGGTGGGAGGGCAATAGCAATCAGCCCCAGCATTTT

j_gene: TRBJ1-3
abundance: NA
d_gene: TRBD1
v_gene: TRBV11-2
CDR3aa: CASSQTETGGHTIYF
CDR3nt: TGTGCCAGCAGCCAAACCGAAACAGGGGGCCACACCATATATTTT

j_gene: TRBJ2-2
abundance: NA
d_gene: NA
v_gene: TRBV6-2/TRBV6-3
CDR3aa: CASSSTDSYTGELFF
CDR3nt: TGTGCCAGCAGTTCAACGGACAGTTATACCGGGGAGCTGTTTTTT

j_gene: TRBJ2-5
abundance: NA
d_gene: NA
v_gene: TRBV27
CDR3aa: CASSLSGRSETQYF
CDR3nt: TGTGCCAGCAGTTTATCCGGTCGTTCTGAGACCCAGTACTTC

j_gene: TRBJ1-1
abundance: NA
d_gene: NA
v_gene: TRBV7-3
CDR3aa: CASSLRGDTEAFF
CDR3nt: TGTGCCAGCAGCTTACGAGGGGACACTGAAGCTTTCTTT

j_gene: TRBJ2-2
abundance: NA
d_gene: TRBD2
v_gene: TRBV4-2
CDR3aa: CASSQLADTGELFF
CDR3nt: TGTGCCAGCAGTCAACTAGCGGATACCGGGGAGCTGTTTTTT

j_gene: TRBJ1-6
abundance: NA
d_gene: NA
v_gene: TRBV6-2/TRBV6-3
CDR3aa: CASSPSPGRHSPLHF
CDR3nt: TGTGCCAGCAGTCCCTCGCCAGGGCGGCATTCACCCCTCCACTTT

j_gene: TRBJ1-1
abundance: NA
d_gene: NA
v_gene: TRBV5-5
CDR3aa: CASSLGPRRNTEAFF
CDR3nt: TGTGCCAGCAGCTTGGGCCCACGGAGGAACACTGAAGCTTTCTTT

j_gene: TRBJ2-7
abundance: NA
d_gene: TRBD2
v_gene: TRBV7-2
CDR3aa: CASSLSGGTYEQYF
CDR3nt: TGTGCCAGCAGCTTAAGCGGGGGGACCTACGAGCAGTACTTC

j_gene: TRBJ1-3
abundance: few
d_gene: NA
v_gene: TRBV6-6
CDR3aa: CASRDSSGNTIYF
CDR3nt: TGTGCCAGCAGGGACAGCTCTGGAAACACCATATATTTT

j_gene: TRBJ2-5
abundance: once
d_gene: TRBD2
v_gene: TRBV5-6
CDR3aa: CASSFGRGVQETQYF
CDR3nt: TGTGCCAGCAGCTTCGGCCGGGGGGTACAAGAGACCCAGTACTTC

j_gene: TRBJ2-1
abundance: NA
d_gene: NA
v_gene: TRBV7-3
CDR3aa: CASSPGRGERYNEQFF
CDR3nt: TGTGCCAGCAGCCCCGGCAGGGGGGAGCGCTACAATGAGCAGTTCTTC

j_gene: TRBJ1-2
abundance: NA
d_gene: TRBD1
v_gene: TRBV4-2
CDR3aa: CASSQAQGAAGGVYGYTF
CDR3nt: TGTGCCAGCAGCCAAGCTCAGGGGGCGGCGGGAGGGGTATATGGCTACACCTTC

j_gene: TRBJ2-2
abundance: NA
d_gene: NA
v_gene: TRBV6-1
CDR3aa: CASSEADLTGELFF
CDR3nt: TGTGCCAGCAGTGAAGCGGACCTCACCGGGGAGCTGTTTTTT

j_gene: TRBJ1-3
abundance: NA
d_gene: NA
v_gene: TRBV28
CDR3aa: CASSSGFFGNTIYF
CDR3nt: TGTGCCAGCAGTTCGGGGTTCTTTGGAAACACCATATATTTT

j_gene: TRBJ2-3
abundance: NA
d_gene: NA
v_gene: TRBV6-2/TRBV6-3
CDR3aa: CASSFTPDTQYF
CDR3nt: TGTGCCAGCAGTTTTACCCCAGATACGCAGTATTTT

j_gene: TRBJ2-7
abundance: NA
d_gene: TRBD2
v_gene: TRBV27
CDR3aa: CASSLGAGGREQYF
CDR3nt: TGTGCCAGCAGTTTAGGAGCGGGGGGGCGCGAGCAGTACTTC

j_gene: TRBJ1-6
abundance: NA
d_gene: NA
v_gene: TRBV19
CDR3aa: CASGDRDIWHSPLHF
CDR3nt: TGTGCCAGTGGGGATCGGGACATTTGGCATTCACCCCTCCACTTT

j_gene: TRBJ2-5
abundance: NA
d_gene: NA
v_gene: TRBV18
CDR3aa: CASSPQGQETQYF
CDR3nt: TGTGCCAGCTCACCACAGGGACAAGAGACCCAGTACTTC

j_gene: TRBJ2-1
abundance: NA
d_gene: TRBD1
v_gene: TRBV7-2
CDR3aa: CASSRDSYNEQFF
CDR3nt: TGTGCCAGCAGCCGGGACAGTTACAATGAGCAGTTCTTC

j_gene: TRBJ1-1
abundance: once
d_gene: NA
v_gene: TRBV5-1
CDR3aa: CASSRGQMNTEAFF
CDR3nt: TGCGCCAGCAGTCGCGGACAGATGAACACTGAAGCTTTCTTT

j_gene: TRBJ1-1
abundance: NA
d_gene: NA
v_gene: TRBV29-1
CDR3aa: CSVVTSVVGAGNTEAFF
CDR3nt: TGCAGCGTTGTAACCTCCGTAGTGGGGGCCGGGAACACTGAAGCTTTCTTT

j_gene: TRBJ1-3
abundance: NA
d_gene: NA
v_gene: TRBV4-3
CDR3aa: CASSDADGSSGNTIYF
CDR3nt: TGCGCCAGCAGTGATGCGGACGGGAGCTCTGGAAACACCATATATTTT

j_gene: TRBJ2-7
abundance: NA
d_gene: NA
v_gene: TRBV6-6
CDR3aa: CASSSSRDYEQYF
CDR3nt: TGTGCCAGCAGTAGTTCACGGGATTACGAGCAGTACTTC

j_gene: TRBJ1-6
abundance: NA
d_gene: NA
v_gene: TRBV7-8
CDR3aa: CASRLMAASSYNSPLHF
CDR3nt: TGTGCCAGCAGACTCATGGCCGCGAGCTCCTATAATTCACCCCTCCACTTT

j_gene: TRBJ2-7
abundance: NA
d_gene: TRBD1
v_gene: TRBV29-1
CDR3aa: CSGTGYDEQYF
CDR3nt: TGCAGCGGGACAGGGTACGACGAGCAGTACTTC

j_gene: TRBJ1-4
abundance: NA
d_gene: NA
v_gene: TRBV28
CDR3aa: CASSLPGTRLSEKLFF
CDR3nt: TGTGCCAGCAGTTTACCCGGGACCCGTCTCAGTGAAAAACTGTTTTTT

j_gene: TRBJ1-3
abundance: NA
d_gene: NA
v_gene: TRBV4-2
CDR3aa: CASSQDWFALISGNTIYF
CDR3nt: TGTGCCAGCAGCCAAGATTGGTTTGCCCTCATCTCTGGAAACACCATATATTTT

j_gene: TRBJ2-3
abundance: NA
d_gene: TRBD2
v_gene: TRBV3-1/TRBV3-2
CDR3aa: CASSQPARGRSDTQYF
CDR3nt: TGTGCCAGCAGCCAACCTGCGCGGGGGAGGTCAGATACGCAGTATTTT